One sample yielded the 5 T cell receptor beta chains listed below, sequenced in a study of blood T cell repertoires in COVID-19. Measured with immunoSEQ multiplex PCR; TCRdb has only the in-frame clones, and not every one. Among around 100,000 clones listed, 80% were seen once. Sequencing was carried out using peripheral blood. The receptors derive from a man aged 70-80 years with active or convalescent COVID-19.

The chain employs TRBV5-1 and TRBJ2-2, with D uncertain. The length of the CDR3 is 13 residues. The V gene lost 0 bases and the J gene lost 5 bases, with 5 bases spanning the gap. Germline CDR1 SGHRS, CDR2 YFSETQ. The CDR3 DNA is TGCGCCAGCAGCTTGGTAGTAACCGGGGAGCTGTTTTTT. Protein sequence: CASSLVVTGELFF.

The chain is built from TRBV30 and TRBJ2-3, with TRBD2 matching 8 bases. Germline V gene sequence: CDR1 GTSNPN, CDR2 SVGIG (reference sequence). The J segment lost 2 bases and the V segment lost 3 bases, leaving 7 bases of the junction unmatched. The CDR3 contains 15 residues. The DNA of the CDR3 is TGTGCCTGGAGAAGGGGCGGGGGGTTCACAGATACGCAGTATTTT. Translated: CAWRRGGGFTDTQYF.

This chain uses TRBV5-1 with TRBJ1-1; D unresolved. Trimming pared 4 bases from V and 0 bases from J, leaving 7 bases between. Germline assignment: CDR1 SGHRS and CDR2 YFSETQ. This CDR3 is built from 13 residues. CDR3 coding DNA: TGCGCCAGCAGCCTACAGATGAACACTGAAGCTTTCTTT. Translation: CASSLQMNTEAFF.

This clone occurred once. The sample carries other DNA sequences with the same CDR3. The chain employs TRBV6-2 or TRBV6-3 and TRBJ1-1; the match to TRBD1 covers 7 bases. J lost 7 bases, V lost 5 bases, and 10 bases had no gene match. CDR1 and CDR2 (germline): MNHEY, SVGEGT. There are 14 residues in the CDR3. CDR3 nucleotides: TGTGCCAGCAGTCCATCCACAGGGGCTGGTGAAGCTTTCTTT. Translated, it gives CASSPSTGAGEAFF.

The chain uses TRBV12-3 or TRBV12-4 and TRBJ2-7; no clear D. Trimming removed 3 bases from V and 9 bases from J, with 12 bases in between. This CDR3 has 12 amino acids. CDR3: CASSFEAHGQYF. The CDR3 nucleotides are TGTGCCAGCAGTTTTGAGGCCCACGGGCAGTACTTC.